Following are 4 T cell receptor beta chains from one sample sequenced in a study of T-cell reconstitution after alpha-beta-depleted transplantation in children. It was with unique molecular identifiers that the TCRbeta library was prepared. Each CDR3 protein gets one entry after TCRdb re-called the PCR reads with MiXCR. The sample carries 500,000 or so distinct CDR3 sequences, 32% recorded once. The sample here was PBMCs from the stem cell graft donor, taken from the stem cell graft. The receptors originated from a human donor who donated a stem cell graft to a child with aplastic anemia.

This clonotype has more than one count but fewer than ten. Compared with germline, one end of the junction differs, possibly owing to a read error. This sequence joins TRBV9 and TRBJ2-3; 8 bases are shared with TRBD1. Germline CDR1 and CDR2: SGDLS and YYNGEE. CDR3 length equals 18 residues. The CDR3 DNA sequence: TGTGCTAGCAGCGTAGGGAAGACAGGGGTTACTAGCACAGATACGCAGTATTTT. It encodes CASSVGKTGVTSTDTQYF.

This sequence joins TRBV5-1 and TRBJ2-3; D gene ambiguous. The CDR3 spans 14 residues. CDR1 is SGHRS and CDR2 is YFSETQ in the germline V gene. Trimming removed 5 bases at V and 0 bases at J, with 10 bases between. CDR3 DNA: TGCGCCAGCAGTGTAGTTGCGAGCACAGATACGCAGTATTTT. This codes for CASSVVASTDTQYF.

This chain uses TRBV10-2 with TRBJ1-5, with D uncertain. This CDR3 is built from 16 residues. The germline V gene has CDR1 WSHSY and CDR2 SAAADI. Between the trimmed V and J ends, which lost 3 bases and 0 bases, there was a span of 12 bases. The DNA of the CDR3 is TGCGCCAGCAGTGAATGGCAGCAGTATAGCAATCAGCCCCAGCATTTT. Its translation: CASSEWQQYSNQPQHF.

This clonotype appeared a few times. V gene TRBV10-3 combines with J gene TRBJ2-5; no clear D gene. Germline V gene data show CDR1 as ENHRY and CDR2 as SYGVKD. V lost 4 bases and J lost 2, with 11 bases in between. This CDR3 contains 14 residues. The DNA of the CDR3 is TGTGCCATCAGTGCGGCGACCCTTCAAGAGACCCAGTACTTC. It encodes CAISAATLQETQYF.